One and the same sample provided the 5 T cell receptor beta chains below, sequenced in a study of shared clonotypes between healthy human individuals. Profiled with immunoSEQ multiplex PCR; TCRdb holds only in-frame clones, not every one. The sample includes around 2,000,000 clones, about 92% of them seen just once. Positively selected for CCR7, the CD45RO-negative cells used as naive CD8 cells excluded terminally differentiated effector memory CD45RA+ cells. Material: naive CD8+ T cells from PBMCs. These receptors came from a man between 18 and 29 years old in good health. Some clones in this sample may be carry-over from other donors' samples.

This chain links TRBV25-1 with TRBJ2-1, with a weak D call TRBD2 (6 bases). CDR3 length: 16 amino acids. The V gene lost 1 base and the J gene lost 0 bases, with 10 bases spanning the gap. Germline V gene sequence: CDR1 MGHDK, CDR2 SYGVNS. The DNA for the CDR3 is TGTGCCAGCAGTGAATCGACTAGGAACTCCTACAATGAGCAGTTCTTC. It specifies CASSESTRNSYNEQFF. The full variable domain, with the rest looked up from reference TRBV25-1 and TRBJ2-1, is EADIYQTPRYLVIGTGKKITLECSQTMGHDKMYWYQQDPGMELHLIHYSYGVNSTEKGDLSSESTVSRIRTEHFPLTLESARPSHTSQYLCASSESTRNSYNEQFFGPGTRLTVL.

The chain combines TRBV19 with TRBJ2-1, with 7 bases aligning to TRBD2. The CDR3 is made up of 18 amino acids. Germline-derived CDR1 and CDR2 are LNHDA and SQIVND (reference sequence). The trim removed 0 bases at V and 1 base at J, leaving 9 bases unmatched. The DNA of the CDR3 is TGTGCCAGTAGTATAGATCGGGGTTCGGGAGGTTCCTACAATGAGCAGTTCTTC. Protein product: CASSIDRGSGGSYNEQFF.

The chain uses TRBV6-1 and TRBJ1-2, with D uncertain. CDR1 MNHNS and CDR2 SASEGT come from the germline V gene. The germline V and J ends were trimmed by 3 bases and 3 bases, with 20 bases remaining between them. CDR3 length: 17 amino acids. The CDR3 loop reads CASSEWEYESGDYGYTF. The CDR3 coding sequence is TGTGCCAGCAGTGAGTGGGAATACGAATCCGGGGACTATGGCTACACCTTC.

This rearrangement joins TRBV27 to TRBJ1-3, with 9 positions matching TRBD1. After removal of 5 bases from V and 3 bases from J, the junction contained 14 bases not matched to a gene. The CDR3 extends over 18 amino acids. The germline V gene has CDR1 MNHEY and CDR2 SMNVEV (reference sequence). The CDR3 DNA reads as TGTGCCAGCAGTCTAATATATGGGGGACAGGGAATTGGAAACACCATATATTTT. Encoded protein: CASSLIYGGQGIGNTIYF.

Comment on this clone: Within the sample, other DNA sequences also encode this same CDR3. This chain connects TRBV9 to TRBJ2-7; 7 bases line up with TRBD1. The CDR3 totals 13 residues. The germline CDR1 and CDR2 sequences are SGDLS and YYNGEE. V lost 3 bases to trimming and J lost 3 bases; unmatched junction nucleotides: 3. CDR3 nucleotide sequence: TGTGCCAGCAGCGGACAGGGCGACTACGAGCAGTACTTC. It encodes CASSGQGDYEQYF.